Below are 19 T cell receptor beta chains sequenced from a single sample in a study of T cell responses to AZD1222 COVID-19 vaccine. Some clones are missing from TCRdb's copy, which holds only in-frame ones; the method was immunoSEQ multiplex PCR. The table lists 90,000 to 120,000 clones, approximately 91% of them singletons. The sample here was peripheral blood, taken on day 0 of AZD1222 vaccination. The origin of the receptors is an adult in good health.

This clone appeared a single time. J is TRBJ1-2 and V is TRBV7-2, with D tentatively TRBD1 (5 bases). The V end lost 5 bases, the J end lost 0 bases, and 10 bases lay between the germline ends. The CDR3 length is 14 residues. The germline V gene has CDR1 SGHTA and CDR2 FQGNSA. CDR3 DNA: TGTGCCAGCAGCCTCGACAGTTCTAACTATGGCTACACCTTC. Translating gives CASSLDSSNYGYTF.

This clone came up a few times. This chain connects TRBV14 to TRBJ1-2; no firm D call. The V end lost 0 bases, the J end lost 4 bases, and 15 bases lay between the germline ends. This CDR3 is 16 amino acids long. The germline V gene encodes CDR1 SGHDN and CDR2 FVKESK. CDR3 residues: CASSQDSRRSGYGYTF. Written as DNA, the CDR3 is TGTGCCAGCAGCCAAGATTCCCGCAGGAGCGGCTATGGCTACACCTTC.

This rearrangement joins TRBV25-1 to TRBJ2-2, with a possible D match to TRBD2 (7 bases). Germline V gene data show CDR1 as MGHDK and CDR2 as SYGVNS. Between the trimmed V and J ends, which lost 6 bases and 3 bases, there was a span of 17 bases. The CDR3 totals 16 residues. The chain's CDR3 is CASRAHGGGDTGELFF. Here the CDR3 DNA reads TGTGCCAGCAGAGCCCATGGGGGGGGCGACACCGGGGAGCTGTTTTTT.

This chain uses TRBV11-2 with TRBJ2-7; maybe TRBD2 (7 bases). The CDR3 length is 15 residues. V gave up 0 bases and J gave up 3 bases, with 12 bases separating them. Germline V CDR1 and CDR2: SGHAT, FQNNGV. The CDR3 reads CASSLEGRDIYEQYF. The CDR3 DNA reads TGTGCCAGCAGCTTAGAGGGGAGGGACATCTACGAGCAGTACTTC.

The chain couples TRBV30 to TRBJ1-6; D uncertain. The CDR3 has 15 residues. Germline CDR1 reads GTSNPN; CDR2 reads SVGIG (reference sequence). V lost 8 bases to trimming and J lost 0 bases, with 14 bases between them. The CDR3 DNA follows: TGTGCCGCACCTAAGGCGAGCTCCTATAATTCACCCCTCCACTTT. As protein: CAAPKASSYNSPLHF.

The chain is built from TRBV3-1 (or the pseudogene TRBV3-2) and TRBJ1-5; 8 bases align to TRBD1. CDR3 size: 16 residues. With 0 bases clipped from V and 6 bases from J, the junction kept 7 bases outside the gene matches. The germline CDR1 and CDR2 sequences are LGHDT and YNNKEL (reference sequence). This chain's CDR3 is CASSQDFTGGGQPQHF. DNA for the CDR3: TGTGCCAGCAGCCAAGATTTTACAGGGGGAGGTCAGCCCCAGCATTTT.

The rearrangement joins TRBV19 to TRBJ2-3; 7 nucleotides line up with TRBD1. Germline lookup yields CDR1 LNHDA and CDR2 SQIVND (reference sequence). This CDR3 contains 17 residues. Trimming took 10 bases from V and 2 from J; bases not matched to a gene: 18. The CDR3 protein is CATRRQGRDSATDTQYF. Written as DNA, the CDR3 is TGTGCCACTAGACGACAGGGAAGAGACTCGGCCACAGATACGCAGTATTTT.

The rearrangement joins TRBV6-5 to TRBJ1-1; tentative D call: TRBD1 (5 bases). CDR3 length: 15 residues. The germline V gene has CDR1 MNHEY and CDR2 SVGAGI. Trimming stripped 4 bases from V and 5 bases from J, with 17 bases between. DNA for the CDR3: TGTGCCAGCAGTTTAACCCCCCGGGGGGGGACTGAAGCTTTCTTT. Its protein is CASSLTPRGGTEAFF.

This clone came up once. The rearrangement links TRBV4-2 to TRBJ2-7; D may be TRBD2 (7 bases). Trimming left V 1 base short and J 7 bases short, with 14 bases between. Germline CDR1 LGHNA, CDR2 YNFKEQ. The CDR3 runs 14 residues. The CDR3 nucleotides are TGTGCCAGCAGCCAAGGTGGGGGGGCGAGGGAGCAGTACTTC. Its protein is CASSQGGGAREQYF.

This clone was seen just once. Other DNA sequences from this sample encode an identical CDR3 as well. J is TRBJ2-7 and V is TRBV30, with a weak D call TRBD1 (5 bases). V was cut by 2 bases and J by 4 bases, with 9 bases left in between. CDR3 size: 12 residues. Germline V gene lookup returns CDR1 GTSNPN and CDR2 SVGIG (reference sequence). The CDR3 is CAWSPQGYEQYF. The DNA of the CDR3 is TGTGCCTGGAGTCCCCAGGGATACGAGCAGTACTTC. The whole variable domain, remainder taken from reference TRBV30 and TRBJ2-7, is SQTIHQWPATLVQPVGSPLSLECTVEGTSNPNLYWYRQAAGRGLQLLFYSVGIGQISSEVPQNLSASRPQDRQFILSSKKLLLSDSGFYLCAWSPQGYEQYFGPGTRLTVT.

The rearrangement links TRBV5-1 to TRBJ1-1, with D possibly being TRBD1 (6 bases). V was shortened by 4 bases and J by 3 bases, with 10 bases between the two germline ends. CDR3 size: 13 residues. The germline V gene encodes CDR1 SGHRS and CDR2 YFSETQ. This CDR3 is CASSQAGDTEAFF. DNA for the CDR3: TGCGCCAGCAGCCAGGCAGGGGACACTGAAGCTTTCTTT.

The rearrangement links TRBV2 to TRBJ2-1; 10 nucleotides line up with TRBD2. CDR1 and CDR2 (germline): SNHLY, FYNNEI. This CDR3 is built from 15 residues. The V segment lost 7 bases and the J segment 3 bases; nucleotides outside the gene matches: 6. CDR3 DNA sequence: TGTGCCAGCAAATCTAGCGGGGGTGACTACAATGAGCAGTTCTTC. This translates into CASKSSGGDYNEQFF.

This chain joins TRBV10-2 and TRBJ1-5; TRBD1 matches 7 bases. The CDR3 length is 14 residues. Germline V gives CDR1 WSHSY, CDR2 SAAADI. Trimming took 10 bases from V and 1 from J; bases not matched to a gene: 7. CDR3 sequence (DNA): TGCGCCACCAAGGCGGGACAGAGCAATCAGCCCCAGCATTTT. Encoded protein: CATKAGQSNQPQHF.

This clone is a singleton in its sample. The chain carries TRBV4-1 and TRBJ1-1; D not resolved. This CDR3 contains 13 residues. V dropped 0 bases and J dropped 4 bases, with 6 bases sitting between them. From germline, CDR1 is MGHRA and CDR2 YSYEKL. CDR3 region: CASSQEIGTEAFF. The CDR3 DNA is TGCGCCAGCAGCCAAGAAATAGGCACTGAAGCTTTCTTT.

The gene calls are TRBV4-1 and TRBJ2-6, with D possibly being TRBD1 (5 bases). This CDR3 has 17 amino acids. The V and J ends lost 0 bases and 1 base respectively, with 10 bases between them. Germline CDR1 MGHRA, CDR2 YSYEKL. CDR3 in amino acids: CASSQDPRASGANVLTF. CDR3 bases: TGCGCCAGCAGCCAAGATCCCAGGGCGTCTGGGGCCAACGTCCTGACTTTC.

The chain recombines TRBV7-8 with TRBJ2-6, with D maybe TRBD1 (6 bases). V was pared by 4 bases and J by 3 bases, with 22 bases between. Germline-derived CDR1 and CDR2 are SGHVS and FQNEAQ. The CDR3 spans 19 residues. CDR3 amino acids: CASSSRQVGLWCGANVLTF. The CDR3, as DNA: TGTGCCAGCAGCTCCCGACAGGTAGGTCTTTGGTGTGGGGCCAACGTCCTGACTTTC.

The genes are TRBV11-3 and TRBJ2-1; 10 bases are a match to TRBD1. The V gene's germline CDR1 is SGHNT and CDR2 YENEEA. V trimming: 0 bases; J trimming: 7 bases; junction bases outside the gene matches: 3. The CDR3 covers 15 residues. DNA for the CDR3: TGTGCCAGCAGCTTAGAAGGGACAGGGGCGAATGAGCAGTTCTTC. Protein sequence: CASSLEGTGANEQFF.

The chain joins TRBV6-5 to TRBJ2-7; D call uncertain. Deletions cut 0 bases from V and 3 bases from J, with 15 bases between. The CDR3 contains 16 residues. Germline-derived CDR1 and CDR2 are MNHEY and SVGAGI. In DNA, the CDR3 is TGTGCCAGCAGTTACTCCCTAATCAGTGGGGACTACGAGCAGTACTTC. It codes for CASSYSLISGDYEQYF.

This chain connects TRBV19 to TRBJ1-4, with D possibly matching TRBD1 (5 bases). The CDR3 loop spans 12 amino acids. Germline V gives CDR1 LNHDA, CDR2 SQIVND (reference sequence). Deletions cut 4 bases from V and 14 bases from J, with 14 bases between. CDR3 bases: TGTGCCAGTAGTACGACAGCTTTTATGCTGTTTTTT. This codes for CASSTTAFMLFF.